The rows below give T cell receptor beta chains drawn from one sample of a study of CD8 T cells in Susac syndrome. TCRdb itself ran the immunoSEQ multiplex PCR reads through MiXCR, one entry per CDR3 protein. The sample consists of 130,000 to 150,000 distinct CDR3 sequences, 94% of them appearing once. The sample was CD4+ T cells from PBMCs. These receptors all come from a human donor in good health. Both conserved end residues are part of each CDR3. The D gene is left open where the match is weak. Clone size is shown for a subset of rows, as once, few, many or a class of expanded clone.

clone size,J gene,D gene,V gene,CDR3 protein,CDR3 DNA
-,TRBJ1-2,-,TRBV5-1,CASSLYEKPYGYTF,TGCGCCAGCAGCTTGTATGAGAAGCCGTATGGCTACACCTTC
-,TRBJ1-1,-,TRBV5-4,CASSLAQPGGGTEAFF,TGTGCCAGCAGCTTGGCTCAGCCGGGAGGAGGCACTGAAGCTTTCTTT
-,TRBJ1-2,-,TRBV13,CASRIGQGGFGYTF,TGTGCCAGCAGAATTGGGCAGGGAGGTTTTGGCTACACCTTC
-,TRBJ2-7,-,TRBV6-5,CASSSVTGSSYEQYF,TGTGCCAGCAGTTCTGTGACAGGTTCCTCCTACGAGCAGTACTTC
once,TRBJ2-1,-,TRBV6-6,CASSWGGNYNEQFF,TGTGCCAGCAGTTGGGGCGGGAACTACAATGAGCAGTTCTTC
-,TRBJ2-1,-,TRBV6-4,CASSEEKGVGEQFF,TGTGCCAGCAGTGAAGAAAAGGGAGTGGGTGAGCAGTTCTTC
once,TRBJ2-7,-,TRBV28,CASSLLSEQYF,TGTGCCAGCAGTTTATTAAGTGAGCAGTACTTC
-,TRBJ2-7,TRBD1,TRBV19,CASRLGTGTYEQYF,TGTGCCAGCCGCCTCGGGACAGGGACCTACGAGCAGTACTTC
-,TRBJ1-4,-,TRBV5-1,CASSLDKGEKLFF,TGCGCCAGCAGCTTGGATAAGGGCGAAAAACTGTTTTTT
-,TRBJ1-5,-,TRBV12-3/TRBV12-4,CASRSTGTQPQHF,TGTGCCAGCAGATCAACAGGGACTCAGCCCCAGCATTTT
-,TRBJ1-5,-,TRBV20-1,CSAGQNIYSNQPQHF,TGCAGTGCCGGACAAAATATCTATAGCAATCAGCCCCAGCATTTT
-,TRBJ1-1,-,TRBV7-2,CASSLQRGTEAFF,TGTGCCAGCAGCTTACAGCGGGGCACTGAAGCTTTCTTT
-,TRBJ2-4,TRBD2,TRBV20-1,CSAQAGGRGKNIQYF,TGCAGTGCTCAAGCTGGCGGGAGGGGGAAAAACATTCAGTACTTC
-,TRBJ1-2,-,TRBV28,CASSLAAIYGYTF,TGTGCCAGCAGTCTCGCGGCTATTTATGGCTACACCTTC
-,TRBJ2-3,-,TRBV6-1,CASGIGITDTQYF,TGTGCCAGCGGAATAGGCATCACAGATACGCAGTATTTT
-,TRBJ2-3,-,TRBV11-2,CASSFVPDTQYF,TGTGCCAGCAGCTTCGTCCCAGATACGCAGTATTTT
-,TRBJ2-2,TRBD1,TRBV29-1,CSVEVGQGNTGELFF,TGCAGCGTTGAAGTGGGACAGGGGAACACCGGGGAGCTGTTTTTT
-,TRBJ2-3,-,TRBV9,CASSSYRDSSTDTQYF,TGTGCCAGCAGCTCCTACCGGGACTCAAGCACAGATACGCAGTATTTT
-,TRBJ2-3,-,TRBV18,CASSSRQITSTDTQYF,TGTGCCAGCTCATCCCGACAAATAACTAGCACAGATACGCAGTATTTT
-,TRBJ1-1,-,TRBV28,CASSFQGENTEAFF,TGTGCCAGCAGTTTTCAGGGTGAGAACACTGAAGCTTTCTTT
-,TRBJ1-2,-,TRBV3-1,CASSTTGTTKGYTF,TGTGCCAGCAGCACCACCGGGACGACGAAGGGCTACACCTTC
-,TRBJ2-2,-,TRBV10-3,CAIRAATGELFF,TGTGCCATCCGGGCCGCGACCGGGGAGCTGTTTTTT
-,TRBJ1-1,-,TRBV18,CASSPPAGNTEAFF,TGTGCCAGCTCACCACCGGCAGGAAACACTGAAGCTTTCTTT
-,TRBJ2-3,TRBD2,TRBV9,CASSARTSGRVPYTQYF,TGTGCCAGCAGCGCCCGGACTAGCGGGAGAGTTCCCTATACGCAGTATTTT
-,TRBJ2-7,-,TRBV5-4,CASSPELASSSYEQYF,TGTGCCAGCAGCCCTGAACTAGCTTCGAGCTCCTACGAGCAGTACTTC
-,TRBJ2-1,TRBD2,TRBV10-3,CAITGLADNEQFF,TGTGCCATCACAGGACTAGCGGACAATGAGCAGTTCTTC
-,TRBJ2-2,-,TRBV19,CASARDGAVEQGELFF,TGTGCCAGTGCCCGCGACGGAGCAGTCGAACAGGGGGAGCTGTTTTTT
-,TRBJ1-3,TRBD1,TRBV3-1,CASSQSGGNTIYF,TGTGCCAGCAGCCAGTCAGGGGGCAACACCATATATTTT
-,TRBJ2-1,TRBD2,TRBV9,CASSSSGRAESLHNEQFF,TGTGCCAGCAGCTCGAGCGGGAGGGCCGAGTCCCTACACAATGAGCAGTTCTTC
-,TRBJ2-2,-,TRBV3-1,CASSQVGSINSGELFF,TGTGCCAGCAGCCAAGTAGGTAGTATAAACTCCGGGGAGCTGTTTTTT
-,TRBJ2-5,TRBD1,TRBV28,CASSTGTGVETQYF,TGTGCCAGCAGTACCGGGACAGGGGTCGAGACCCAGTACTTC
-,TRBJ1-1,TRBD1,TRBV12-3/TRBV12-4,CASSLNRGNTEAFF,TGTGCCAGCAGTTTAAACAGGGGAAACACTGAAGCTTTCTTT
-,TRBJ1-2,-,TRBV2,CASNGGSGNYGYTF,TGTGCCAGCAATGGGGGATCAGGGAACTATGGCTACACCTTC
-,TRBJ1-3,TRBD1,TRBV20-1,CSARQGSSGNTIYF,TGCAGTGCCAGACAGGGTAGCTCTGGAAACACCATATATTTT
-,TRBJ1-1,-,TRBV18,CASSPPSMGRDEAFF,TGTGCCAGCTCACCACCGTCCATGGGGCGAGATGAAGCTTTCTTT
-,TRBJ2-7,-,TRBV20-1,CSATQPRGVTYEQYF,TGCAGTGCTACCCAACCCCGGGGCGTAACCTACGAGCAGTACTTC
-,TRBJ2-2,TRBD2,TRBV3-1,CASSQSVAGVPGELFF,TGTGCCAGCAGCCAGTCCGTAGCGGGAGTGCCAGGGGAGCTGTTTTTT
-,TRBJ1-2,TRBD1,TRBV28,CASSPPGQGLSGYTF,TGTGCCAGCAGTCCCCCCGGACAGGGACTAAGTGGCTACACCTTC
-,TRBJ2-3,TRBD1,TRBV3-1,CASSSRDRRDTQYF,TGTGCCAGCAGCAGCCGGGACAGAAGAGATACGCAGTATTTT